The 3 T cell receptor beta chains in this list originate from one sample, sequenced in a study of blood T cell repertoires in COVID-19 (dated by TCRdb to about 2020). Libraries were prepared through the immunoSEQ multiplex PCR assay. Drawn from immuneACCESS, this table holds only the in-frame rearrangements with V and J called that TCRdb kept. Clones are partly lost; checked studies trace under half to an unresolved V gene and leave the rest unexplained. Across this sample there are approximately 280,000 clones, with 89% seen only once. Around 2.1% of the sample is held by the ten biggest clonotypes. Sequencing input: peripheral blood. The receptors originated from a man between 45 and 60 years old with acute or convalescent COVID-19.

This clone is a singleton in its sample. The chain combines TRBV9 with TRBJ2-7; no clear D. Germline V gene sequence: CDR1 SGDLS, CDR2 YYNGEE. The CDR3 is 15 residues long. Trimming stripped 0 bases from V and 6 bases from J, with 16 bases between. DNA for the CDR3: TGTGCCAGCAGCGTAGCTGCTTCTTATGTCGGCGAGCAGTACTTC. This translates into CASSVAASYVGEQYF. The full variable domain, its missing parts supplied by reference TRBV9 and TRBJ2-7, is DSGVTQTPKHLITATGQRVTLRCSPRSGDLSVYWYQQSLDQGLQFLIQYYNGEERAKGNILERFSAQQFPDLHSELNLSSLELGDSALYFCASSVAASYVGEQYFGPGTRLTVT.

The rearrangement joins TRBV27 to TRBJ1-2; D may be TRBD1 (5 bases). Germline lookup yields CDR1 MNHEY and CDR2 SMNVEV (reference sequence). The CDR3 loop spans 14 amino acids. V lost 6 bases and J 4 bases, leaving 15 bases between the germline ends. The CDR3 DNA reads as TGTGCCAGCAGCCGTAGGGACTCTCTCTATGGCTACACCTTC. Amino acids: CASSRRDSLYGYTF.

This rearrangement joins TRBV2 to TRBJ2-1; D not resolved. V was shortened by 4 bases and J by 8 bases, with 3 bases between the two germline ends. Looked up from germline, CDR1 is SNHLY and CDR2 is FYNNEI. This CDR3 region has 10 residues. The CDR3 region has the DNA TGTGCCAGCAGTGTAGATGAGCAGTTCTTC. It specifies CASSVDEQFF.